There are a few counts of the clone carrying this T cell receptor (beta chain). The data are from a study of blood T cell repertoires in COVID-19. Study in general: The samples span acute and convalescent COVID-19 from the United States, Italy and Spain. In each case, the material was cDNA or gDNA derived from T cells, B-cell-depleted T cells, or PBMCs.

Which cohort a participant joined came from the clinical history participants gave. All recovered Cohort 3 donors got two negative PCRs, got clearance, or saw symptom resolution. The V end was cut by 5 bases, the J end by 4 bases, with 12 bases between. Germline loops: CDR1 SEHNR, CDR2 FQNEAQ (reference sequence). The CDR3 runs to 13 residues. The protocol was immunoSEQ multiplex PCR, while the TCRdb copy is restricted to in-frame clones and leaves out a portion. The table shows just over 350,000 clones, with about 88% occurring only once. The V call is TRBV7-9, the J call TRBJ2-7, with D perhaps matching TRBD2 (6 bases). What was sequenced was PBMCs or T cells enriched from blood (not recorded which). The TCR sequence derives from a woman in her twenties or thirties who had recovered from COVID-19. The CDR3 is CASSPGLVYEQYF. In DNA, the CDR3 is TGTGCCAGCAGCCCGGGACTGGTGTACGAGCAGTACTTC.